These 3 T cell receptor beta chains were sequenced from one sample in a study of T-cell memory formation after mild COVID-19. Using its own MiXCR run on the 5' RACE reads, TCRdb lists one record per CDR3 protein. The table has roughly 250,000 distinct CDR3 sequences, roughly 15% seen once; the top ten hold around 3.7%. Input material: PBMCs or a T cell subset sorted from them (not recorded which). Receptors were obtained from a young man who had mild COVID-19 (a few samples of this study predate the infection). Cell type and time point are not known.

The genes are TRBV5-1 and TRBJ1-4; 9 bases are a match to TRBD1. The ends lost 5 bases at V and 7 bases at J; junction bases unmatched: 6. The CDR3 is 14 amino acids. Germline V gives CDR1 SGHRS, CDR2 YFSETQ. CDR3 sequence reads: CASSIQGQGEKLFF. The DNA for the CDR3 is TGCGCCAGCAGTATCCAGGGACAGGGTGAAAAACTGTTTTTT. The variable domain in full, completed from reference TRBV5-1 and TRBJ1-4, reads KAGVTQTPRYLIKTRGQQVTLSCSPISGHRSVSWYQQTPGQGLQFLFEYFSETQRNKGNFPGRFSGRQFSNSRSEMNVSTLELGDSALYLCASSIQGQGEKLFFGSGTQLSVL.

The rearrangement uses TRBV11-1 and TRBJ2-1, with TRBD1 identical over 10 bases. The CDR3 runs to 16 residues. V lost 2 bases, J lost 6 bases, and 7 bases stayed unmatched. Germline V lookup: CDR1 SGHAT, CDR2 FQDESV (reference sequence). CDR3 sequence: CASSLLGTGVGNEQFF. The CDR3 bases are TGTGCCAGCAGCTTATTAGGGACAGGGGTCGGCAATGAGCAGTTCTTC. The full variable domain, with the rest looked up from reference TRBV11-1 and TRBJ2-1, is EAEVAQSPRYKITEKSQAVAFWCDPISGHATLYWYRQILGQGPELLVQFQDESVVDDSQLPKDRFSAERLKGVDSTLKIQPAELGDSAMYLCASSLLGTGVGNEQFFGPGTRLTVL.

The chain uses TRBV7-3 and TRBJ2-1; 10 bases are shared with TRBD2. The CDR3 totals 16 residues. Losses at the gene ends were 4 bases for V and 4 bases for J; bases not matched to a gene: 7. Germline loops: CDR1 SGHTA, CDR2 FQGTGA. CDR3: CASSSRASGRYNEQFF. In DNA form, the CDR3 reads TGTGCCAGCAGCTCTAGGGCTAGCGGGAGATACAATGAGCAGTTCTTC.